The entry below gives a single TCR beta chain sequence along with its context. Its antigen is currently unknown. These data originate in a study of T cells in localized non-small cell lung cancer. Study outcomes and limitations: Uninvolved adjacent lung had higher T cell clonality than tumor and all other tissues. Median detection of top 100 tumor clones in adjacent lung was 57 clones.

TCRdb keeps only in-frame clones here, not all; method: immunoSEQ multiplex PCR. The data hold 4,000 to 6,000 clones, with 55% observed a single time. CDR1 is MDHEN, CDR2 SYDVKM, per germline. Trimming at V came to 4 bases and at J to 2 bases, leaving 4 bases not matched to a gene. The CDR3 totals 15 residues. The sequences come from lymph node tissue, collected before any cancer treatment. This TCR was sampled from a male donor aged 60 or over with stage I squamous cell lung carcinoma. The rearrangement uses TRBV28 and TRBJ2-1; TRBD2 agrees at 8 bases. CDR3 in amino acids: CASSSGGATYNEQFF. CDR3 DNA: TGTGCCAGCAGTTCCGGGGGGGCCACCTACAATGAGCAGTTCTTC.